What follows describes a single T cell receptor beta chain. Its antigen is not identified. The data belong to a study of blood T cells in healthy people across ages. Study-level points and caveats: Versus aged donors, long-lived donors had higher diversity and more naive CD4+ cells. There was a strong correlation between TCR beta diversity and naive T cell percentage.

The CDR3 totals 14 residues. CDR1 is SGDLS, CDR2 YYNGEE, per germline. For the second PCR, which ran for roughly 6 to 12 cycles, a sample-barcoded 5' primer and a J-beta primer mix were used. TCRdb reanalysed the 5' RACE reads using MiXCR and keeps one entry per CDR3 protein. The table records roughly 1,000,000 distinct CDR3 sequences, 25% of them present only once. These same records also appear under a second study, on T cells of mothers and their children. That work states: Three healthy Caucasian mothers and their six children were the donors. It was related mother-child pairs that showed slightly higher overlap than unrelated pairs, without reaching significance.

This chain links TRBV9 with TRBJ2-5; weak D call: TRBD2 (6 bases). The J call could be wrong; TRBJ2-7 is a better fit for the DNA end. Source material: blood. The receptor was isolated from a girl under 10 years old in good health. CDR3 residues: CASSVGGEPNEQYF. The CDR3 DNA is TGTGCCAGCAGCGTAGGGGGGGAGCCCAACGAGCAGTACTTC.